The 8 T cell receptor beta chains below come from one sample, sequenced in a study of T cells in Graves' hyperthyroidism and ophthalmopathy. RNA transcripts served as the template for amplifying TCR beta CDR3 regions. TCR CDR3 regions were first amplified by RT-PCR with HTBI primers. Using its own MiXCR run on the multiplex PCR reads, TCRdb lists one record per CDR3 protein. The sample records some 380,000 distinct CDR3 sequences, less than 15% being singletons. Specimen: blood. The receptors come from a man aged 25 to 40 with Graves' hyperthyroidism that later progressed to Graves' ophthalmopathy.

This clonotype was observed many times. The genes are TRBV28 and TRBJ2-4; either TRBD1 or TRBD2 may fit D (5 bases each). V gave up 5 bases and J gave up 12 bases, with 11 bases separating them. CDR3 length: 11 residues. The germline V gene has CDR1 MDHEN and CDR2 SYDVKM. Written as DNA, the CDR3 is TGTGCCAGCAGTCCCGGGACGGCTCAGTACTTC. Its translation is CASSPGTAQYF.

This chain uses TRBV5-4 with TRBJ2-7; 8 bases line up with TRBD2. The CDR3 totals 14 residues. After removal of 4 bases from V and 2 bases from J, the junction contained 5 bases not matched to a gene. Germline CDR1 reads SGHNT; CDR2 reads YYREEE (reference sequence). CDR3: CASSPGGGAYEQYF. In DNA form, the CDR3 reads TGTGCCAGCAGCCCGGGGGGGGGGGCCTACGAGCAGTACTTC.

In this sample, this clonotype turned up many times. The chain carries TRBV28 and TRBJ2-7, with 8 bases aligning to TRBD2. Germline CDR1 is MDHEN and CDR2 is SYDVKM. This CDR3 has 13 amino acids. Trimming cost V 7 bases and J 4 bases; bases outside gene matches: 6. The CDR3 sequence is CASTPSGGYEQYF. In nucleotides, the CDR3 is TGTGCCAGCACCCCCTCGGGGGGGTACGAGCAGTACTTC.

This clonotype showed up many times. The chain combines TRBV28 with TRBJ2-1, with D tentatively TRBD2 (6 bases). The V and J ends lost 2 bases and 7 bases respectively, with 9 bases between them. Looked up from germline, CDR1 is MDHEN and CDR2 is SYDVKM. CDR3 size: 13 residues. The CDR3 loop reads CASSLTGVNEQFF. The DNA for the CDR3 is TGTGCCAGCAGTTTAACGGGGGTGAATGAGCAGTTCTTC.

This chain's CDR3 is CASSPNLGGSTEAFF. CDR3 bases: TGTGCCAGCTCCCCTAACCTCGGAGGGAGCACTGAAGCTTTCTTT. The chain links TRBV18 to TRBJ1-1, with unresolved D. Trimming left V 6 bases short and J 4 bases short, with 18 bases between. CDR3 length: 15 amino acids. CDR1 and CDR2 from the germline V gene are KGHSH and LQKENI.

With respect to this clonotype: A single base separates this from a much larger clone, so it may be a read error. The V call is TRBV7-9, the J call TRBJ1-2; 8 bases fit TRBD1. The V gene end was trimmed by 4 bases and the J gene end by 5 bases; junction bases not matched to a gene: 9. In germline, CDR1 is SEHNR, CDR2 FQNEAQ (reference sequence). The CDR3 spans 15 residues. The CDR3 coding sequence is TGTGCCAGCAGCTCAGCTGGCAGGGGGCCTTATGGCTACACCTTC. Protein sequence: CASSSAGRGPYGYTF.

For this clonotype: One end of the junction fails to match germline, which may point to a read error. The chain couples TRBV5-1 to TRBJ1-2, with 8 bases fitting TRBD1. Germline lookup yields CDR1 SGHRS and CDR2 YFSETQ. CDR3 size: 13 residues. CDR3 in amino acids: CASSEGQANGHTF. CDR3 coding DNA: TGCGCCAGCAGCGAGGGACAGGCGAATGGCCACACCTTC.

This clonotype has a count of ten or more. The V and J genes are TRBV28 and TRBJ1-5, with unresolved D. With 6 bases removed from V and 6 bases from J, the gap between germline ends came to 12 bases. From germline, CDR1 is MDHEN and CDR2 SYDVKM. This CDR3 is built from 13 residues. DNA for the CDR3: TGTGCCAGCAGCCTACAGTTCGGTCAGCCCCAGCATTTT. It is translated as CASSLQFGQPQHF.